This TCR beta chain derives from a study of beta chain features in type 1 diabetes. Study-level results: No resolution was reached here on whether HLA type influences TCRB rearrangement. Among patients, naive, central memory and Treg TCRB repertoires appeared more similar than among healthy donors. Because the template was cDNA, high-expressing cells might be over-represented.

This clone came up many times. Its antigen is unknown. This CDR3 comprises 14 residues. Trimming removed 3 bases at V and 6 bases at J, with 15 bases between. The germline V gene has CDR1 MNHEY and CDR2 SMNVEV (reference sequence). Researchers reported sorting CD4+ naive, central memory, regulatory and stem cell-like memory cells via CD45RO/CCR7/CD25/CD127/CD95/CD27. Every isolated RNA sample was fully reverse transcribed, so sequencing captured expressed TCRB transcripts. The table came from immunoSEQ multiplex PCR; TCRdb's copy has only in-frame clones and leaves some out. This table holds about 290,000 clones, about 8% found once.

The sample was central memory CD4+ T cells from blood. The clonotype was recovered from a woman aged 18 to 35 in good health. V usage is TRBV27 and J usage is TRBJ2-7; D is possibly TRBD2 (6 bases). The CDR3 DNA reads TGTGCCAGCAGTTTTATCGCGGGGACGGTCGAGCAGTACTTC. This translates into CASSFIAGTVEQYF.